Listed below are T cell receptor beta chains from one sample, sequenced in a study of OX40 agonist ivuxolimab in advanced cancers. TCRdb's table, derived via immunoSEQ multiplex PCR, lists solely in-frame clones and lacks some. This sample has about 81,000 clones, with around 85% found just once. The sequencing used CD4+ or CD8+ T cells sorted from blood, collected in a trial of the OX40 agonist ivuxolimab. These receptors originate from an adult with an advanced solid tumor such as melanoma, head and neck, liver or kidney cancer. The CDR3 runs from the conserved cysteine through the conserved F or W. The D gene is left open where the match is weak. The size of a clone is reported for some rows only, either as once, few or many, or as a class for expanded clones.

J gene | clone size | V gene | D gene | CDR3 protein | CDR3 DNA
TRBJ2-3 | - | TRBV11-3 | - | CASSSAGITDTQYF | TGTGCCAGCAGCTCCGCGGGGATCACAGATACGCAGTATTTT
TRBJ1-4 | once | TRBV2 | - | CASSEGGGLGEKLFF | TGTGCCAGCAGTGAGGGCGGGGGGCTTGGTGAAAAACTGTTTTTT
TRBJ2-2 | once | TRBV7-3 | TRBD1 | CASSLDRVGTGELFF | TGTGCCAGCAGCTTGGACAGGGTGGGAACCGGGGAGCTGTTTTTT
TRBJ2-5 | once | TRBV10-1 | - | CASSESKQADETQYF | TGCGCCAGCAGTGAGTCGAAACAGGCGGACGAGACCCAGTACTTC
TRBJ2-4 | - | TRBV6-5 | TRBD1 | CASTRTGDAKNIQYF | TGTGCCAGCACCCGGACAGGGGATGCCAAAAACATTCAGTACTTC
TRBJ1-4 | - | TRBV29-1 | - | CSAKRSTNEKLFF | TGCAGCGCCAAGAGATCAACTAATGAAAAACTGTTTTTT
TRBJ2-7 | - | TRBV14 | - | CASSRITGLVQYF | TGTGCCAGCAGCCGTATAACAGGTTTGGTGCAGTACTTC
TRBJ2-2 | - | TRBV5-1 | - | CASSLVGDPSSTNTGELFF | TGCGCCAGCAGCTTGGTCGGGGACCCGTCCTCCACGAACACCGGGGAGCTGTTTTTT
TRBJ1-6 | - | TRBV6-6 | - | CASTGRASSPLHF | TGTGCCAGCACAGGCAGGGCCAGTTCACCCCTCCACTTT
TRBJ2-7 | once | TRBV6-1 | - | CASSSTRSSYEQYF | TGTGCCAGCAGCTCTACTAGAAGCTCCTACGAGCAGTACTTC
TRBJ1-5 | - | TRBV5-8 | - | CASSIQFQPQHF | TGTGCCAGCAGCATCCAGTTCCAGCCCCAGCATTTT
TRBJ2-5 | - | TRBV7-9 | - | CASSLGIAETQYF | TGTGCCAGCAGCTTAGGTATTGCGGAGACCCAGTACTTC
TRBJ1-2 | - | TRBV19 | - | CASSIDPGRNYGYTF | TGTGCCAGTAGTATAGATCCAGGGCGAAACTATGGCTACACCTTC
TRBJ1-5 | - | TRBV18 | - | CASSPTNQPQHF | TGTGCCAGCTCACCGACAAATCAGCCCCAGCATTTT
TRBJ2-4 | - | TRBV30 | - | CAWSYRASSLNIQYF | TGTGCCTGGAGTTATCGGGCCTCCTCTCTTAACATTCAGTACTTC
TRBJ2-3 | - | TRBV7-8 | - | CASSLGVVGYSTDTQYF | TGTGCCAGCAGCTTAGGAGTGGTCGGGTACAGCACAGATACGCAGTATTTT
TRBJ2-3 | - | TRBV15 | - | CATSSPVGRASTDTQYF | TGTGCCACCAGCTCACCTGTTGGCAGGGCTAGCACAGATACGCAGTATTTT
TRBJ2-3 | - | TRBV29-1 | TRBD2 | CSVEKRGADTQYF | TGCAGCGTTGAAAAGCGGGGGGCAGATACGCAGTATTTT
TRBJ1-1 | - | TRBV19 | - | CASSIAQGYTEAFF | TGTGCCAGTAGTATAGCACAGGGATACACTGAAGCTTTCTTT
TRBJ2-3 | - | TRBV30 | - | CAWRFTGVDTQYF | TGTGCCTGGAGGTTTACGGGAGTGGATACGCAGTATTTT
TRBJ2-1 | - | TRBV9 | TRBD1 | CASSNPGGHYNEQFF | TGTGCCAGCAGCAATCCAGGGGGCCACTACAATGAGCAGTTCTTC
TRBJ2-3 | - | TRBV12-1 | - | CASSFAPGGLAGSTDTQYF | TGTGCCAGCAGCTTTGCTCCGGGTGGGCTAGCGGGAAGCACAGATACGCAGTATTTT
TRBJ2-3 | - | TRBV7-7 | - | CARGGKAGHSTDTQYF | TGTGCTAGGGGGGGAAAAGCGGGGCATAGCACAGATACGCAGTATTTT
TRBJ1-2 | - | TRBV11-2 | - | CASSSLALYGYTF | TGTGCCAGCAGCTCTCTAGCCCTCTATGGCTACACCTTC
TRBJ1-1 | few | TRBV19 | - | CASREGRVNTEAFF | TGTGCCAGTAGAGAGGGCAGGGTGAACACTGAAGCTTTCTTT
TRBJ2-7 | - | TRBV7-2 | - | CASSYRVSPAYEQYF | TGTGCCAGCAGCTACAGGGTTTCTCCCGCCTACGAGCAGTACTTC
TRBJ1-5 | - | TRBV5-4 | TRBD1 | CASSTGTGGQPQHF | TGTGCCAGCAGCACCGGGACAGGAGGCCAGCCCCAGCATTTT
TRBJ2-1 | - | TRBV27 | TRBD2 | CASSSTPLAGVVVNEQFF | TGTGCCAGCAGCTCTACGCCTCTAGCGGGGGTCGTTGTGAATGAGCAGTTCTTC
TRBJ1-2 | - | TRBV6-5 | - | CASRDSQNYGYTF | TGTGCCAGCAGGGACAGCCAAAACTATGGCTACACCTTC
TRBJ2-6 | - | TRBV27 | TRBD1 | CASRSAQGRISGANVLTF | TGTGCCAGCAGATCCGCACAGGGGCGAATTTCAGGGGCCAACGTCCTGACTTTC
TRBJ2-1 | - | TRBV9 | TRBD2 | CASSVAGSGGYNEQFF | TGTGCCAGCAGCGTAGCTGGAAGCGGGGGATACAATGAGCAGTTCTTC
TRBJ2-1 | - | TRBV6-1 | - | CASTPSRHNEQFF | TGTGCCAGCACGCCATCCCGCCACAATGAGCAGTTCTTC
TRBJ1-2 | - | TRBV28 | TRBD1 | CASSLGSDRGNYGYTF | TGTGCCAGCAGTTTAGGGTCGGACAGGGGTAACTATGGCTACACCTTC
TRBJ1-2 | - | TRBV5-1 | - | CASSQPGHNYGYTF | TGCGCCAGCAGCCAACCCGGGCATAACTATGGCTACACCTTC
TRBJ1-6 | few | TRBV2 | TRBD1 | CASSERDRVNSPLHF | TGTGCCAGCAGTGAACGGGACAGGGTGAATTCACCCCTCCACTTT
TRBJ2-2 | - | TRBV5-1 | TRBD1 | CASSDRGSGELFF | TGCGCCAGCAGCGACAGGGGATCCGGGGAGCTGTTTTTT
TRBJ1-4 | once | TRBV5-6 | - | CASSPRQVRTNEKLFF | TGTGCCAGCAGCCCGAGACAGGTCCGAACTAATGAAAAACTGTTTTTT
TRBJ1-2 | - | TRBV2 | - | CASSEGGQGLIRGYTF | TGTGCCAGCAGTGAAGGGGGGCAAGGGCTAATACGAGGCTACACCTTC
TRBJ2-1 | - | TRBV18 | - | CASSQDGYNEQFF | TGTGCCAGCTCCCAGGACGGCTACAATGAGCAGTTCTTC
TRBJ1-1 | few | TRBV4-3 | - | CASSRGERTEAFF | TGCGCCAGCAGCCGGGGAGAGCGCACTGAAGCTTTCTTT
TRBJ2-3 | - | TRBV5-1 | TRBD2 | CASSSLALGTDTQYF | TGCGCCAGCAGCTCACTAGCGTTGGGCACAGATACGCAGTATTTT
TRBJ2-1 | - | TRBV6-5 | - | CASHPGLVDEQFF | TGTGCCAGCCACCCGGGCCTCGTGGATGAGCAGTTCTTC
TRBJ1-3 | few | TRBV11-3 | - | CASSLETGGSGNTIYF | TGTGCCAGCAGCTTAGAGACGGGGGGCTCTGGAAACACCATATATTTT
TRBJ2-7 | - | TRBV7-3 | - | CASSLSGLPYYEQYF | TGTGCCAGCAGCTTAAGCGGGCTCCCTTACTACGAGCAGTACTTC
TRBJ2-3 | - | TRBV6-1 | - | CASSLLGTQYF | TGTGCCAGCAGTCTCCTAGGTACGCAGTATTTT
TRBJ1-4 | - | TRBV28 | TRBD1 | CASSLMGTGWRKLFF | TGTGCCAGCAGTTTAATGGGGACAGGGTGGCGAAAACTGTTTTTT
TRBJ2-6 | - | TRBV23-1 | - | CASSQSRRPSGANVLTF | TGCGCCAGCAGTCAATCTCGTCGGCCCTCTGGGGCCAACGTCCTGACTTTC
TRBJ2-5 | once | TRBV5-1 | - | CASSLTEETQYF | TGCGCCAGCAGCCTGACAGAGGAGACCCAGTACTTC
TRBJ1-3 | - | TRBV30 | TRBD1 | CACTFGRDRAGNTIYF | TGTGCCTGCACCTTCGGGCGGGACAGGGCTGGAAACACCATATATTTT
TRBJ1-2 | - | TRBV19 | - | CASSIWQAGEEHGYTF | TGTGCCAGTAGTATATGGCAGGCAGGGGAAGAGCATGGCTACACCTTC
TRBJ2-5 | - | TRBV15 | - | CATSRGETQYF | TGTGCCACCAGCAGAGGGGAGACCCAGTACTTC
TRBJ2-7 | - | TRBV10-3 | TRBD2 | CAISGLAGLYEQYF | TGTGCCATCAGTGGACTAGCGGGCCTGTACGAGCAGTACTTC
TRBJ1-2 | - | TRBV28 | - | CASSPGSSVSYGYTF | TGTGCCAGCAGTCCCGGATCTTCCGTCAGCTATGGCTACACCTTC